This T cell receptor (beta chain) was documented in a study of cytomegalovirus exposure and HLA in healthy donors. About the study: 81% of several hundred genotyped donors fell in the Caucasian-associated ancestry cluster. General study findings and limits: The authors considered a cluster of highly shared sequence variants likely to be a sequencing artifact.

The CDR3 loop spans 14 amino acids. CDR1 and CDR2 from the germline V gene are LNHDA and SQIVND (reference sequence). V was clipped by 1 base and J by 5 bases, with 11 bases between them. The primer mix had 60 Vbeta and 13 Jbeta primers. Repertoires were generated with immunoSEQ multiplex PCR, while TCRdb's copy carries only in-frame clones and drops some. This table has about 190,000 clones, roughly three quarters appearing once. This clone has more than one count but fewer than ten. The antigen is unknown. Everyone who donated was a healthy bone marrow donor. Though nominally healthy at sampling, donors likely had unrecorded immune exposures.

The rearrangement uses TRBV19 and TRBJ1-1; tentatively, D is TRBD1 (6 bases). Sequenced input: PBMCs. The receptor was isolated from a woman aged 18-29 years in good health and CMV-seronegative. The CDR3 sequence: CASSIGDRRTEAFF. CDR3 DNA sequence: TGTGCCAGTAGTATAGGCGACAGGAGGACTGAAGCTTTCTTT. Filled out from reference TRBV19 and TRBJ1-1, the complete variable domain reads DGGITQSPKYLFRKEGQNVTLSCEQNLNHDAMYWYRQDPGQGLRLIYYSQIVNDFQKGDIAEGYSVSREKKESFPLTVTSAQKNPTAFYLCASSIGDRRTEAFFGQGTRLTVV.